This T cell receptor beta chain was sequenced during a study of OX40 agonist ivuxolimab in advanced cancers. The overall study: Every 2 weeks, patients got intravenous ivuxolimab at one of six dose levels (0.01-10 mg/kg). Regarding the study as a whole: In CD8+ T cells, expanded clones were on average more numerous than in CD4+. What antigens the expanded peripheral T cells recognized was never established.

Points on this clone: Its antigen is still unknown.

Clones were sequenced by immunoSEQ multiplex PCR, and TCRdb holds only the in-frame ones, with some missing. The data contain tens of thousands of clones, 90% to 95% of them seen just once; the ten biggest clones take up approximately 3.9%. The CDR3 is made up of 17 amino acids. Looked up from germline, CDR1 is MDHEN and CDR2 is SYDVKM. Trimming took 5 bases from V and 0 from J, leaving 19 bases between them. The genes are TRBV28 and TRBJ1-1; no clear D. The sequence came from an adult with an advanced solid tumor such as melanoma, head and neck, liver or kidney cancer. Sample: CD4+ or CD8+ T cells sorted from blood, taken in a trial of the OX40 agonist ivuxolimab. CDR3 bases: TGTGCCAGCAGTATTTCAGTCACCAAGATTATGAACACTGAAGCTTTCTTT. It is translated as CASSISVTKIMNTEAFF.